The clone carrying this T cell receptor beta chain was picked up a small number of times. Antigen unknown. The CDR3 sequence is 11 residues long. Trimming pared 7 bases from V and 2 bases from J, leaving 8 bases between. Germline-derived CDR1 and CDR2 are DFQATT and SNEGSKA (reference sequence). The data derive from a study of T-cell memory formation after mild COVID-19. Study-wide context: TCR clusters were mostly confined to one donor each.

Overall study results and limits: Clones that shrank (day 15 to 85) were balanced CD4/CD8, whereas later expanders leaned CD4+. CD4+ clones that contracted lay mainly in CM and EM; CD8+ ones lay in EMRA. The pre-infection memory compartment contained some responding clones, suggesting cross-reactive memory joined.

TCRdb analysed the 5' RACE reads with MiXCR anew, one entry per CDR3 protein. The sample yields 400,000 or so distinct CDR3 sequences, under 25% seen once. The TCR was taken from an adult woman who had mild COVID-19 (a few samples of this study predate the infection). Cell type and time point are not known. The sequenced sample was PBMCs or a T cell subset sorted from them (not recorded which). The V gene is TRBV20-1, the J gene TRBJ1-2; D gene ambiguous. The CDR3 region is CSVRVNYGYTF. The CDR3 DNA reads as TGCAGTGTGAGAGTAAACTATGGCTACACCTTC.